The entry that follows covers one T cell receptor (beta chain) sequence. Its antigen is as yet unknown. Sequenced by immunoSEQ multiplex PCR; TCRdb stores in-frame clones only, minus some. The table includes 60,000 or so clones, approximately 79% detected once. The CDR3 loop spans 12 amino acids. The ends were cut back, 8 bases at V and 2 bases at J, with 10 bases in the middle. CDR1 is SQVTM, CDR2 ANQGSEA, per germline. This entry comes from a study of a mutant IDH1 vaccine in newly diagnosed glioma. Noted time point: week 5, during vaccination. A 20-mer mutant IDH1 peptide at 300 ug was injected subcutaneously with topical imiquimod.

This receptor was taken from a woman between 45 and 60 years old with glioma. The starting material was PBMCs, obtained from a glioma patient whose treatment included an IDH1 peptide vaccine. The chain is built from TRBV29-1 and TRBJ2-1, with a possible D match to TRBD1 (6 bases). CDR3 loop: CSSGTPYNEQFF. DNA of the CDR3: TGCAGCTCCGGGACACCCTACAATGAGCAGTTCTTC.